The T cell receptor beta chain described here comes from a study of control samples from healthy donors and cancer patients. In its sample, this clone was seen a few times. Assay used: immunoSEQ multiplex PCR; TCRdb lists only in-frame clones, some missing. The table includes about 120,000 clones, 92% detected once. This CDR3 spans 18 amino acids. The ends lost 4 bases at V and 3 bases at J; junction bases unmatched: 11. Looked up from germline, CDR1 is SGHRS and CDR2 is YFSETQ. The receptor's source is a man of 80 years or more with head and neck cancer. The chain employs TRBV5-1 and TRBJ2-5; 14 bases line up with TRBD2. The source material was PBMCs. CDR3 DNA: TGCGCCAGCAGCAGAAGGACTAGCGGGGGGTCGGTAAAAGAGACCCAGTACTTC. It specifies CASSRRTSGGSVKETQYF.